The 10 T cell receptor beta chains given below trace back to one sample, sequenced in a study of blood T cell repertoires in COVID-19. Sequencing used immunoSEQ multiplex PCR; TCRdb keeps in-frame clones, though not all of them. The table shows some 670,000 clones, with around 90% occurring only once. Material: peripheral blood. The source of these receptors is a woman aged 18 to 35 with acute or convalescent COVID-19.

This clone was detected a few times. The CDR3 bases are TGTGCCAGTAGTCCGGCGGGGAACGATTCACCCCTCCACTTT. Translation: CASSPAGNDSPLHF. The chain combines TRBV19 with TRBJ1-6; D remains unclear. Looked up from germline, CDR1 is LNHDA and CDR2 is SQIVND (reference sequence). The CDR3 covers 14 residues. The V end lost 5 bases, the J end lost 8 bases, and 13 bases lay between the germline ends.

The chain employs TRBV11-2 and TRBJ1-6; TRBD1 matches 7 bases. V was clipped by 0 bases and J by 8 bases; unmatched bases: 13. In germline, CDR1 is SGHAT, CDR2 FQNNGV. This CDR3 region has 18 residues. The CDR3 reads CASSLDSTGWRWDSPLHF. CDR3 DNA: TGTGCCAGCAGCTTAGATTCGACAGGGTGGCGGTGGGATTCACCCCTCCACTTT. The full variable domain, rest sourced from reference TRBV11-2 and TRBJ1-6, is EAGVAQSPRYKIIEKRQSVAFWCNPISGHATLYWYQQILGQGPKLLIQFQNNGVVDDSQLPKDRFSAERLKGVDSTLKIQPAKLEDSAVYLCASSLDSTGWRWDSPLHFGNGTRLTVT.

This sequence joins TRBV27 and TRBJ1-6; D gene uncertain. The CDR3 is 16 residues long. Trimming stripped 3 bases from V and 0 bases from J, with 9 bases between. The germline CDR1 and CDR2 sequences are MNHEY and SMNVEV (reference sequence). The CDR3 sequence: CASSFARRSYNSPLHF. CDR3 nucleotide sequence: TGTGCCAGCAGTTTCGCCAGGCGCTCCTATAATTCACCCCTCCACTTT.

V usage is TRBV29-1 and J usage is TRBJ2-7; TRBD1 matches 8 bases. The junction had 11 bases not matched to a gene; V was cut back by 6 bases and J by 1 base. Germline V gene data show CDR1 as SQVTM and CDR2 as ANQGSEA. The CDR3 consists of 15 residues. The CDR3, as DNA: TGCAGCGTCGGAGCTTGGCGGACAGGGTCCTACGAGCAGTACTTC. Protein product: CSVGAWRTGSYEQYF.

In its sample, this clone was seen once. The V call is TRBV4-3, the J call TRBJ1-5; D is ambiguous. V was clipped by 1 base and J by 1 base, with 8 bases between them. Germline-derived CDR1 and CDR2 are LGHNA and YSLEER. The CDR3 contains 15 residues. The CDR3 loop reads CASSQGLGSNQPQHF. CDR3 sequence (DNA): TGCGCCAGCAGCCAAGGCCTCGGGAGCAATCAGCCCCAGCATTTT.

This chain links TRBV28 with TRBJ2-5, with D possibly matching TRBD1 (6 bases). Germline CDR1 and CDR2: MDHEN and SYDVKM. CDR3 size: 16 residues. The ends were cut back, 5 bases at V and 4 bases at J, with 20 bases in the middle. CDR3 nucleotides: TGTGCCAGCAGTGGGACATCCCAGTTACCGTTAGAGACCCAGTACTTC. Amino acid sequence: CASSGTSQLPLETQYF.

The chain uses TRBV29-1 and TRBJ2-7, with 7 bases that match TRBD1. The CDR3 extends over 15 amino acids. V lost 5 bases, J lost 2 bases, and 12 bases stayed unmatched. CDR1 and CDR2 from the germline V gene are SQVTM and ANQGSEA. The CDR3, as DNA: TGCAGCGTTCGCCCGGGGCAGGGGGTTCCCTACGAGCAGTACTTC. Its translation is CSVRPGQGVPYEQYF.

The V call is TRBV27, the J call TRBJ1-1; 8 bases are shared with TRBD1. Trimming removed 0 bases from V and 9 bases from J; junction bases left unmatched: 9. This CDR3 region has 15 residues. The germline V gene has CDR1 MNHEY and CDR2 SMNVEV (reference sequence). CDR3 bases: TGTGCCAGCAGTTTATCGACCCCAGGGGGCACGCAAGCTTTCTTT. This gives the protein CASSLSTPGGTQAFF.

This chain links TRBV9 with TRBJ2-2; 7 bases are a match to TRBD1. The CDR3 loop spans 17 amino acids. CDR1 and CDR2 from the germline V gene are SGDLS and YYNGEE. V lost 3 bases and J lost 5; bases outside the gene matches: 13. DNA for the CDR3: TGTGCCAGCAGCGGAACCCCCGGGACAGTTACAACCGGGGAGCTGTTTTTT. Protein: CASSGTPGTVTTGELFF.

The chain is built from TRBV28 and TRBJ1-6; the match to TRBD1 covers 8 bases. This CDR3 spans 12 amino acids. Germline CDR1 and CDR2: MDHEN and SYDVKM. CDR3 loop: CGTGSGDSPLHF. Here the CDR3 DNA reads TGTGGGACAGGGTCTGGAGACTCACCCCTCCACTTT.